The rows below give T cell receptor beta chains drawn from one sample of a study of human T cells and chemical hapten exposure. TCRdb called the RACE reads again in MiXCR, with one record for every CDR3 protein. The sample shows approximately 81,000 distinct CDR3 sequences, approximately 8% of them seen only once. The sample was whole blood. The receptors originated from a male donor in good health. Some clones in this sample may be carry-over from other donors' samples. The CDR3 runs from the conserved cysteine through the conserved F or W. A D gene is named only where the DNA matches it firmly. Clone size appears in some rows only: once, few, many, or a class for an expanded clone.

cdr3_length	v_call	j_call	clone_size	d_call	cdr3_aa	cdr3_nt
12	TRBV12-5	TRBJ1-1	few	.	CASGLVRGEAFF	TGTGCTAGTGGTTTGGTAAGGGGGGAAGCTTTCTTT
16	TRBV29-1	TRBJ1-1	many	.	CSVEDSGRIVNTEAFF	TGCAGCGTTGAAGATTCGGGGCGGATCGTGAACACTGAAGCTTTCTTT
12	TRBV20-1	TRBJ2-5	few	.	CSARGGVETQYF	TGCAGTGCTAGAGGCGGGGTTGAGACCCAGTACTTC
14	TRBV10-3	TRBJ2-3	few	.	CAIGSGFNTDTQYF	TGTGCCATCGGCTCGGGGTTCAACACAGATACGCAGTATTTT
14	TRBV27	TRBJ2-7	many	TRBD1	CASMGDRGRYEQYF	TGTGCCAGCATGGGCGACAGGGGGCGGTACGAGCAGTACTTC
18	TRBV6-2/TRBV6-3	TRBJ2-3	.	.	CASSAPVVQRDISDTQYF	TGTGCCAGCAGTGCCCCCGTAGTCCAGCGGGACATTTCAGATACGCAGTATTTT
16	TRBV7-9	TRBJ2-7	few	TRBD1	CASSLAGTAATYEQYF	TGTGCCAGCAGCTTAGCGGGGACAGCGGCAACCTACGAGCAGTACTTC
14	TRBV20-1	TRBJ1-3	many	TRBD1	CSAEGQGSGNTIYF	TGCAGTGCTGAAGGACAGGGCTCTGGAAACACCATATATTTT
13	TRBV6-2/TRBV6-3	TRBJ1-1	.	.	CASSNGLNTEAFF	TGTGCCAGCAGCAACGGACTGAACACTGAAGCTTTCTTT
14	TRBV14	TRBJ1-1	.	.	CASSPSPWNTEAFF	TGTGCCAGCAGCCCCAGTCCCTGGAACACTGAAGCTTTCTTT
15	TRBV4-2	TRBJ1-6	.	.	CASSQARELNSPLHF	TGTGCCAGCAGCCAAGCCCGGGAGCTAAATTCACCCCTCCACTTT
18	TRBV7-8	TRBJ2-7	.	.	CASSLEAPPSRVPYEQYF	TGTGCCAGCAGCTTAGAGGCCCCTCCCTCTCGGGTCCCCTACGAGCAGTACTTC
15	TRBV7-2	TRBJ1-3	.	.	CASSLESASGNTIYF	TGTGCCAGCAGCTTAGAGTCCGCGTCGGGAAACACCATATATTTT
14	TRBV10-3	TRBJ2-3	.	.	CAISEERGTDTQYF	TGTGCCATCAGTGAGGAGCGGGGCACAGATACGCAGTATTTT
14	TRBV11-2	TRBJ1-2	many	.	CASSLLRLPYGYTF	TGTGCCAGCAGCTTATTACGGCTCCCCTATGGCTACACCTTC
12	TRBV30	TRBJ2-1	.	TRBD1	CACDRGGNEQFF	TGTGCCTGCGACAGGGGAGGTAATGAGCAGTTCTTC